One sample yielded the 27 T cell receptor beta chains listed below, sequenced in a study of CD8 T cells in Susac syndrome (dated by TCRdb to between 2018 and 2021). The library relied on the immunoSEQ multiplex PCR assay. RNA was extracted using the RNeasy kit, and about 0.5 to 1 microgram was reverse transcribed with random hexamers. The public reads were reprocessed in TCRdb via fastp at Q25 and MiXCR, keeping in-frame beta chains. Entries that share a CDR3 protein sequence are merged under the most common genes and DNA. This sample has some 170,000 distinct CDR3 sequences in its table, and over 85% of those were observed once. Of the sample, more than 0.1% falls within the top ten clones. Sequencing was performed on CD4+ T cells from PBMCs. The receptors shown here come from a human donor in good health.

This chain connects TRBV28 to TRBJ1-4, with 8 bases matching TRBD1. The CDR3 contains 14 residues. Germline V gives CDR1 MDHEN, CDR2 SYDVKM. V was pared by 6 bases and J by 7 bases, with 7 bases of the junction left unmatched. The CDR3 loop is CASSRQGWSEKLFF. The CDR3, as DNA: TGTGCCAGCAGCAGACAGGGGTGGAGTGAAAAACTGTTTTTT.

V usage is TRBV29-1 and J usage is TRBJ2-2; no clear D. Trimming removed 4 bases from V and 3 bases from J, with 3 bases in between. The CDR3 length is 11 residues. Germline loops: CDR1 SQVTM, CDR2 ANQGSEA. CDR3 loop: CSVGDTGELFF. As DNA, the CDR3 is TGCAGCGTTGGCGACACCGGGGAGCTGTTTTTT.

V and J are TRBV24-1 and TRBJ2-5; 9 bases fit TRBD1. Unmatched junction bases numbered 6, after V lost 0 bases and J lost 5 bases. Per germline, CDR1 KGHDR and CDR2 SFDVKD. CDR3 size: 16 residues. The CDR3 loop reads CATSDLRQGVKETQYF. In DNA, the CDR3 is TGTGCCACCAGTGATTTGCGACAGGGGGTCAAGGAGACCCAGTACTTC.

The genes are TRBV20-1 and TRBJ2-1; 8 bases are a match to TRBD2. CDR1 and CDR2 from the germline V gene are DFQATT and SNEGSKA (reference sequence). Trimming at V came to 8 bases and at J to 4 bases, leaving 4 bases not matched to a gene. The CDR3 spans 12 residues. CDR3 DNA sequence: TGCAGTACCGGGACTAGGTACAATGAGCAGTTCTTC. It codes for CSTGTRYNEQFF.

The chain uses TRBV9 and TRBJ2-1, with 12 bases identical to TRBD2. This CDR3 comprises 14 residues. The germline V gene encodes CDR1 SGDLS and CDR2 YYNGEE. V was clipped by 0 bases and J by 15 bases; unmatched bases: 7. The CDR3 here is CASSVEGTSGPRFF. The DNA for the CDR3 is TGTGCCAGCAGCGTAGAAGGGACTAGCGGGCCTAGGTTCTTC.

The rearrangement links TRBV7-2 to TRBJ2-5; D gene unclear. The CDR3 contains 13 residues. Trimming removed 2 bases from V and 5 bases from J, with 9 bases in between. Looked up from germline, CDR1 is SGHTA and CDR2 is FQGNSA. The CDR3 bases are TGTGCCAGCAGCTTACCCGCAGAGGAGACCCAGTACTTC. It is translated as CASSLPAEETQYF.

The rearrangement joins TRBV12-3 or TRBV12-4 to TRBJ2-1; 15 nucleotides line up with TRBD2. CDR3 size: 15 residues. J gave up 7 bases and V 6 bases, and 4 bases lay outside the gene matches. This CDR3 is CASRSGTSGRNEQFF. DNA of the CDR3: TGTGCCAGCAGGTCCGGGACTAGCGGGAGGAATGAGCAGTTCTTC.

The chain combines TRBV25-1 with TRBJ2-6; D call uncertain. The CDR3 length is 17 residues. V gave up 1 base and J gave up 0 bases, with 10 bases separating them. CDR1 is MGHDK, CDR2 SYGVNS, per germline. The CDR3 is CASSELLGPSGANVLTF. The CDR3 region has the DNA TGTGCCAGCAGTGAATTGCTAGGGCCCTCTGGGGCCAACGTCCTGACTTTC.

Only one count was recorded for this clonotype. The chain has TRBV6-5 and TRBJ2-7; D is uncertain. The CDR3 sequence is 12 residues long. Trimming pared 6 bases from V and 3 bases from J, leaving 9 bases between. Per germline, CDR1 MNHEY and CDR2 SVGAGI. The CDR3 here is CASRSLYYEQYF. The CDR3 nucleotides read TGTGCCAGCAGGTCACTCTACTACGAGCAGTACTTC.

The CDR3 reads CSVLGTYNEQFF. In DNA, the CDR3 is TGCAGCGTTCTTGGGACCTACAATGAGCAGTTCTTC. This chain links TRBV29-1 with TRBJ2-1; D call uncertain. V lost 5 bases to trimming and J lost 2 bases, with 7 bases between them. Germline loops: CDR1 SQVTM, CDR2 ANQGSEA. The CDR3 sequence is 12 residues long.

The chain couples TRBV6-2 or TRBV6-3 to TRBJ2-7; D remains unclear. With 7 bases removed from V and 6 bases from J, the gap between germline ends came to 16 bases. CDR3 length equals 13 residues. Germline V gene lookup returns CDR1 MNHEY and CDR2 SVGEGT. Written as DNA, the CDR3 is TGTGCCAGCAACCCCTATCGCCCCGGCGAGCAGTACTTC. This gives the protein CASNPYRPGEQYF.

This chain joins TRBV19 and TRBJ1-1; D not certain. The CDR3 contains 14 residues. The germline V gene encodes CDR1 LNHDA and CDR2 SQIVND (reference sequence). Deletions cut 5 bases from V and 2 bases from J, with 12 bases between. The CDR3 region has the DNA TGTGCCAGTAGTTCGAACCGGGTAAACACTGAAGCTTTCTTT. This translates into CASSSNRVNTEAFF. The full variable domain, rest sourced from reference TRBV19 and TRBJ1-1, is DGGITQSPKYLFRKEGQNVTLSCEQNLNHDAMYWYRQDPGQGLRLIYYSQIVNDFQKGDIAEGYSVSREKKESFPLTVTSAQKNPTAFYLCASSSNRVNTEAFFGQGTRLTVV.

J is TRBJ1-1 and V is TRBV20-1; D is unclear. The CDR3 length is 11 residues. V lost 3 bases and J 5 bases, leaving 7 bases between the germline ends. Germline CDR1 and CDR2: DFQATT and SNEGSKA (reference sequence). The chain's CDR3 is CSASHRTEAFF. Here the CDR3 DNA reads TGCAGTGCTAGTCATCGGACTGAAGCTTTCTTT.

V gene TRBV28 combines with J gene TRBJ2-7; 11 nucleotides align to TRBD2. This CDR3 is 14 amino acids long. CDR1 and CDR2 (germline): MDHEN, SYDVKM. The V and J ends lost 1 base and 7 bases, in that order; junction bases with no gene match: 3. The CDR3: CASSLFSGRGEQYF. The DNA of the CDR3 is TGTGCCAGCAGTTTATTTAGCGGGAGGGGAGAGCAGTACTTC.

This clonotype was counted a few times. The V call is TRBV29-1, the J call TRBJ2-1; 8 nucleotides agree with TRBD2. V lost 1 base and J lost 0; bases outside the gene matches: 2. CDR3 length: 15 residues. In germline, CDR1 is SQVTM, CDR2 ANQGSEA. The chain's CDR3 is CSVEGAGGSYNEQFF. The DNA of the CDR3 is TGCAGCGTTGAAGGTGCGGGAGGCTCCTACAATGAGCAGTTCTTC.

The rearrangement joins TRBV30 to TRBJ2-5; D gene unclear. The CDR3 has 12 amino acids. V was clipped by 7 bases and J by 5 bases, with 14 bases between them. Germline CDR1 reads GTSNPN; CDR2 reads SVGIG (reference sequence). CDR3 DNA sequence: TGTGCCTCGTCGTCCGAGGAGGAGACCCAGTACTTC. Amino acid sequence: CASSSEEETQYF.

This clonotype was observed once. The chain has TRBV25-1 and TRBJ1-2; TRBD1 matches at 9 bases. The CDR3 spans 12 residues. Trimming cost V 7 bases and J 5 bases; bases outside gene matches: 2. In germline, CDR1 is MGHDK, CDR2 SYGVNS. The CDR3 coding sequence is TGTGCCAGCACGGACAGGGGATATGGCTACACCTTC. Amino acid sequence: CASTDRGYGYTF.

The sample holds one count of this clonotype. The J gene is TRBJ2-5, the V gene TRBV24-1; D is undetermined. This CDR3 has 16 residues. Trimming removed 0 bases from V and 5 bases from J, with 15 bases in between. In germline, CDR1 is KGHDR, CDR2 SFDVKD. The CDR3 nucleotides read TGTGCCACCAGTGATTTGAATGCTGGCCGACTGGAGACCCAGTACTTC. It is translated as CATSDLNAGRLETQYF.

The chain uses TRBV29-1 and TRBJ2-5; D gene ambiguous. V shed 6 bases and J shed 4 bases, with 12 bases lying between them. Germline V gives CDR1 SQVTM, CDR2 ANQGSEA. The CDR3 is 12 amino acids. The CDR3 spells CSVLRQRETQYF. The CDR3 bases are TGCAGCGTGCTCAGGCAAAGAGAGACCCAGTACTTC.

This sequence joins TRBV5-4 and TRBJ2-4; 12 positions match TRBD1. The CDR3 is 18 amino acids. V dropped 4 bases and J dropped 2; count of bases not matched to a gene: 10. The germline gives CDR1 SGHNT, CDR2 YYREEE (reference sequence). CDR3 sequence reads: CASSAGTGGALPKNIQYF. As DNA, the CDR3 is TGTGCCAGCAGCGCCGGGACAGGGGGCGCCTTGCCCAAAAACATTCAGTACTTC.

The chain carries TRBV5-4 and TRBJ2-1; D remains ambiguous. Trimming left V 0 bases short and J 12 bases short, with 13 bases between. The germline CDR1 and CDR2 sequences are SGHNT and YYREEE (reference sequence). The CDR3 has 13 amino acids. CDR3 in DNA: TGTGCCAGCAGCTTGGAGGCCGCATCGGTGCAGTTCTTC. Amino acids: CASSLEAASVQFF.

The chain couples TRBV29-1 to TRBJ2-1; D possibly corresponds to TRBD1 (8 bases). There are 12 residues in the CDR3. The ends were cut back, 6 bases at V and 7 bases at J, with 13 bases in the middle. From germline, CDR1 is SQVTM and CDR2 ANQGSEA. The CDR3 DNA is TGCAGCGTACAACAGGGGGGGAATGAGCAGTTCTTC. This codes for CSVQQGGNEQFF.

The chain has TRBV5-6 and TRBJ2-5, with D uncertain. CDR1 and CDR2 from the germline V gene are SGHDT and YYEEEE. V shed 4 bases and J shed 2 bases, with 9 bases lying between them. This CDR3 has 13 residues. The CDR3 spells CASSGPTQETQYF. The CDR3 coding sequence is TGTGCCAGCAGCGGGCCGACACAAGAGACCCAGTACTTC.

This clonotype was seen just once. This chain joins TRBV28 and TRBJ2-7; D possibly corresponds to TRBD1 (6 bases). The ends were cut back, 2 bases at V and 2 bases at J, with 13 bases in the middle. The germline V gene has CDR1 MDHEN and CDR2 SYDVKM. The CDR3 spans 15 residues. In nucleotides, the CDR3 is TGTGCCAGCAGTTTAGTCAGGGGCTTAGCCTACGAGCAGTACTTC. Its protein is CASSLVRGLAYEQYF.

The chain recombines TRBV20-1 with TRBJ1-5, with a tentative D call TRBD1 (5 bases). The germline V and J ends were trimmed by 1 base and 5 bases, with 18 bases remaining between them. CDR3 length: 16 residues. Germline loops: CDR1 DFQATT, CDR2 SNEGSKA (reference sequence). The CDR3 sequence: CSARGLGGTADQPQHF. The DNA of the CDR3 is TGCAGTGCTAGAGGATTGGGAGGGACTGCGGATCAGCCCCAGCATTTT.

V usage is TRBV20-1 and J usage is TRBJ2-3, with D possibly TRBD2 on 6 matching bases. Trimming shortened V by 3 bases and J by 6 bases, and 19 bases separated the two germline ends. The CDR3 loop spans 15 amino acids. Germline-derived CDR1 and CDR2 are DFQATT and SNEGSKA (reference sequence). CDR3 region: CSASVSGSEADTQYF. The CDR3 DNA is TGCAGTGCTAGTGTTAGCGGTTCAGAGGCTGATACGCAGTATTTT.

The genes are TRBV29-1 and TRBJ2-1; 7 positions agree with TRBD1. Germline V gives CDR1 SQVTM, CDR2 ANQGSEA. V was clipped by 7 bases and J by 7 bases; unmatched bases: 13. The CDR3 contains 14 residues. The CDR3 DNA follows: TGCAGCGCATTGACAGGGACGGCTGGAAATGAGCAGTTCTTC. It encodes CSALTGTAGNEQFF.